The rows below give T cell receptor beta chains drawn from one sample of a study of human T cells and chemical hapten exposure. One entry per CDR3 protein results from TCRdb running MiXCR on the RACE reads. The repertoire includes roughly 380,000 distinct CDR3 sequences, around 6% of them detected once, and roughly 5.4% sits in the top ten. Sequenced here: whole blood, sampled in connection with sensitization to the hapten diphenylcyclopropenone (DPC). The origin of the receptors is a woman younger than 35 with alopecia areata. Some clones in this sample may be carry-over from other donors' samples. Both conserved end residues are part of each CDR3. Fields, in order: D gene, clone size, J gene, V gene, CDR3 protein, CDR3 DNA. The D gene is left open where the match is weak. Expanded clones get a size class; other rows say once, few or many, or leave the size out.

D: NA; size: NA; J: TRBJ2-3; V: TRBV4-3; CDR3: CASSQDSGTDTQYF; DNA: TGCGCCAGCAGCCAAGATTCTGGCACAGATACGCAGTATTTT
D: NA; size: many; J: TRBJ1-2; V: TRBV6-5; CDR3: CASSYRDPRAAYGYTF; DNA: TGTGCCAGCAGTTACCGGGACCCCAGGGCGGCCTATGGCTACACCTTC
D: TRBD1; size: NA; J: TRBJ1-2; V: TRBV28; CDR3: CATRDRDPYGYTF; DNA: TGTGCCACCCGGGACAGGGACCCCTATGGCTACACCTTC
D: TRBD2; size: many; J: TRBJ2-3; V: TRBV7-2; CDR3: CASSLARGGRGDTQYF; DNA: TGTGCCAGCAGCTTAGCCCGGGGGGGCCGGGGGGATACGCAGTATTTT
D: NA; size: few; J: TRBJ2-4; V: TRBV15; CDR3: CATSSRPENIQYF; DNA: TGTGCCACCAGCTCCCGGCCTGAAAACATTCAGTACTTC
D: TRBD1; size: many; J: TRBJ2-3; V: TRBV12-3/TRBV12-4; CDR3: CASSTDRVDTQYF; DNA: TGTGCCAGCAGTACCGACAGGGTAGATACGCAGTATTTT
D: NA; size: many; J: TRBJ1-3; V: TRBV7-2; CDR3: CASSLFTGSLGNTIYF; DNA: TGTGCCAGCAGCTTATTCACAGGCAGCCTGGGAAACACCATATATTTT
D: TRBD1; size: many; J: TRBJ1-1; V: TRBV5-1; CDR3: CASSPGGTENTEAFF; DNA: TGCGCCAGCAGCCCAGGTGGGACAGAGAACACTGAAGCTTTCTTT
D: NA; size: few; J: TRBJ1-5; V: TRBV4-3; CDR3: CASSADDGSQPQHF; DNA: TGCGCCAGCAGCGCAGACGACGGCAGTCAGCCCCAGCATTTT
D: TRBD1; size: NA; J: TRBJ2-5; V: TRBV9; CDR3: CASSPDRGAGETQYF; DNA: TGTGCCAGCAGCCCCGACAGGGGCGCTGGGGAGACCCAGTACTTC
D: NA; size: many; J: TRBJ2-7; V: TRBV2; CDR3: CASRTTGGEQYF; DNA: TGTGCCAGCAGAACGACAGGAGGCGAGCAGTACTTC
D: NA; size: many; J: TRBJ2-1; V: TRBV4-2; CDR3: CASSQGGYNEQFF; DNA: TGTGCCAGCAGCCAAGGGGGGTACAATGAGCAGTTCTTC
D: TRBD1; size: many; J: TRBJ2-1; V: TRBV7-2; CDR3: CASSLVGQGMTEQFF; DNA: TGTGCCAGCAGCTTAGTCGGACAGGGGATGACTGAGCAGTTCTTC
D: TRBD1; size: few; J: TRBJ2-3; V: TRBV7-8; CDR3: CASRPYRGRRGTDTQYF; DNA: TGTGCCAGCAGGCCCTACAGGGGGCGTCGGGGCACAGATACGCAGTATTTT
D: NA; size: few; J: TRBJ2-3; V: TRBV10-3; CDR3: CAISDRTDTDTQYF; DNA: TGTGCCATCAGTGACCGGACAGACACAGATACGCAGTATTTT
D: TRBD2; size: many; J: TRBJ2-7; V: TRBV6-5; CDR3: CASGGSSYEQYF; DNA: TGTGCCAGCGGCGGGAGCTCCTACGAGCAGTACTTC
D: NA; size: few; J: TRBJ2-7; V: TRBV20-1; CDR3: CSARLPDEQYF; DNA: TGCAGTGCTAGACTGCCTGACGAGCAGTACTTC
D: TRBD2; size: NA; J: TRBJ2-1; V: TRBV6-5; CDR3: CASRVGLGSFGEQFF; DNA: TGTGCCAGCAGGGTGGGACTAGGTAGTTTCGGTGAGCAGTTCTTC
D: NA; size: NA; J: TRBJ1-1; V: TRBV5-1; CDR3: CASSLTRGQSENTEAFF; DNA: TGCGCCAGCAGCTTAACCCGGGGGCAGAGTGAGAACACTGAAGCTTTCTTT
D: TRBD2; size: few; J: TRBJ2-3; V: TRBV15; CDR3: CATSQRGTSTDTQYF; DNA: TGTGCCACCAGCCAGCGGGGTACTAGCACAGATACGCAGTATTTT
D: NA; size: NA; J: TRBJ1-4; V: TRBV2; CDR3: CASSEAEYEKLFF; DNA: TGTGCCAGCAGTGAAGCGGAATATGAAAAACTGTTTTTT
D: NA; size: many; J: TRBJ1-1; V: TRBV11-2; CDR3: CASKIPNAEAFF; DNA: TGTGCCAGCAAAATTCCCAACGCTGAAGCTTTCTTT
D: NA; size: many; J: TRBJ1-2; V: TRBV7-2; CDR3: CASSFPTAAYGYTF; DNA: TGTGCCAGCAGCTTCCCTACAGCTGCCTATGGCTACACCTTC
D: NA; size: once; J: TRBJ2-7; V: TRBV4-2; CDR3: CASSLELVPTYEQYF; DNA: TGTGCCAGCAGCCTCGAGCTGGTACCCACCTACGAGCAGTACTTC
D: NA; size: many; J: TRBJ1-2; V: TRBV28; CDR3: CASSYQDGYTF; DNA: TGTGCCAGCAGTTATCAGGATGGCTACACCTTC
D: NA; size: NA; J: TRBJ1-3; V: TRBV6-5; CDR3: CASSPLGRGGTGNTIYF; DNA: TGTGCCAGCAGCCCCCTGGGTAGGGGCGGTACTGGAAACACCATATATTTT
D: TRBD1; size: few; J: TRBJ2-7; V: TRBV20-1; CDR3: CSAAITTGVGSEQYF; DNA: TGCAGTGCTGCTATTACTACAGGGGTAGGGTCCGAGCAGTACTTC
D: TRBD1; size: few; J: TRBJ2-7; V: TRBV20-1; CDR3: CSAGQGTDYEQYF; DNA: TGCAGTGCGGGACAGGGTACCGACTACGAGCAGTACTTC
D: TRBD1; size: many; J: TRBJ1-5; V: TRBV20-1; CDR3: CSARGQGEHQPQHF; DNA: TGCAGTGCTAGAGGGCAGGGGGAGCATCAGCCCCAGCATTTT